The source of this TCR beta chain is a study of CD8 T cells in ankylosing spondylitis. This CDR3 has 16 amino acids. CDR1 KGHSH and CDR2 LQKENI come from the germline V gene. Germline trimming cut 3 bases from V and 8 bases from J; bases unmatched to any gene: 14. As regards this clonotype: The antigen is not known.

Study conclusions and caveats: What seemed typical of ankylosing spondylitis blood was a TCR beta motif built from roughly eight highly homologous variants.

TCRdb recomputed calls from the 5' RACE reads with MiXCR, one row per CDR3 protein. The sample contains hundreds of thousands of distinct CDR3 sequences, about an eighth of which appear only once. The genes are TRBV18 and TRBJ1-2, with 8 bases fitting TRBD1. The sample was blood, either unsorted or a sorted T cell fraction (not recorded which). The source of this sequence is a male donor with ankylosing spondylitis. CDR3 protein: CASSPTPTTGEGGYTF. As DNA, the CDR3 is TGTGCCAGCTCACCGACTCCTACGACAGGGGAAGGCGGCTACACCTTC.